These 14 T cell receptor beta chains came from one sample sequenced in a study of blood T cell repertoires in COVID-19. Profiled with immunoSEQ multiplex PCR; TCRdb holds only in-frame clones, not every one. The sample contains 470,000 or so clones, nearly 90% of which appear only once. The sequencing input was PBMCs or T cells enriched from blood (not recorded which). The receptor set was obtained from a young woman with acute COVID-19.

This clone was counted a single time. CDR3 in amino acids: CASSPTAGLVLYEQYF. Written as DNA, the CDR3 is TGTGCCAGCAGCCCTACCGCCGGACTAGTTCTCTACGAGCAGTACTTC. The chain carries TRBV11-2 and TRBJ2-7; TRBD2 matches 7 bases. V was clipped by 5 bases and J by 3 bases; unmatched bases: 13. From germline, CDR1 is SGHAT and CDR2 FQNNGV. CDR3 length: 16 amino acids.

V usage is TRBV25-1 and J usage is TRBJ1-6, with D unresolved. V gave up 3 bases and J gave up 6 bases, with 6 bases separating them. The length of the CDR3 is 13 residues. CDR1 and CDR2 (germline): MGHDK, SYGVNS. The CDR3, as DNA: TGTGCCAGCAGTGATCGGGGTAATTCACCCCTCCACTTT. Encoded protein: CASSDRGNSPLHF. Together with reference TRBV25-1 and TRBJ1-6, the CDR3 gives the full variable domain: EADIYQTPRYLVIGTGKKITLECSQTMGHDKMYWYQQDPGMELHLIHYSYGVNSTEKGDLSSESTVSRIRTEHFPLTLESARPSHTSQYLCASSDRGNSPLHFGNGTRLTVT.

The rearrangement uses TRBV28 and TRBJ1-6, with no clear D. The germline V and J ends were trimmed by 4 bases and 7 bases, with 11 bases remaining between them. CDR1 and CDR2 (germline): MDHEN, SYDVKM. CDR3 length: 14 amino acids. The CDR3 nucleotides are TGTGCCAGCAGTTCTGGTGGCAAGAATTCACCCCTCCACTTT. This gives the protein CASSSGGKNSPLHF. Complete variable domain (other parts from reference TRBV28 and TRBJ1-6): DVKVTQSSRYLVKRTGEKVFLECVQDMDHENMFWYRQDPGLGLRLIYFSYDVKMKEKGDIPEGYSVSREKKERFSLILESASTNQTSMYLCASSSGGKNSPLHFGNGTRLTVT.

The chain employs TRBV11-2 and TRBJ2-7; no firm D call. V gave up 0 bases and J gave up 3 bases, with 6 bases separating them. Germline assignment: CDR1 SGHAT and CDR2 FQNNGV. This CDR3 is built from 13 residues. The CDR3 is CASSLDPLYEQYF. The CDR3 DNA follows: TGTGCCAGCAGCTTAGATCCTCTCTACGAGCAGTACTTC.

Regarding this clone: At one of its ends the junction is not consistent with the germline gene, which may arise from a read error. The V and J genes are TRBV28 and TRBJ2-3; 13 positions match TRBD2. Germline V gene data show CDR1 as MDHEN and CDR2 as SYDVKM. CDR3 length: 12 residues. The CDR3 region has the DNA TGTGCCAGCAGCAGGACTAGCGGGGGCCAACATTTT. Its translation is CASSRTSGGQHF.

This sequence joins TRBV2 and TRBJ1-2; no clear D gene. The CDR3 has 13 amino acids. In germline, CDR1 is SNHLY, CDR2 FYNNEI. Trimming removed 6 bases from V and 7 bases from J, with 15 bases in between. The CDR3 protein is CASSQKDPGGYTF. The DNA of the CDR3 is TGTGCCAGCAGCCAAAAGGATCCGGGTGGCTACACCTTC.

The chain joins TRBV3-1 (or the pseudogene TRBV3-2) to TRBJ1-3, with D possibly being TRBD1 (5 bases). Germline CDR1 reads LGHDT; CDR2 reads YNNKEL (reference sequence). Trimming shortened V by 4 bases and J by 1 base, and 5 bases separated the two germline ends. This CDR3 region has 13 residues. As DNA, the CDR3 is TGTGCCAGCAGCCCAGGGTCTGGAAACACCATATATTTT. Its translation is CASSPGSGNTIYF.

The V and J genes are TRBV20-1 and TRBJ2-7; 12 positions agree with TRBD2. CDR1 and CDR2 (germline): DFQATT, SNEGSKA (reference sequence). This CDR3 region has 14 residues. V dropped 3 bases and J dropped 5; count of bases not matched to a gene: 5. CDR3 sequence: CSASPTSGGDEQYF. CDR3 sequence (DNA): TGCAGTGCTAGTCCGACTAGCGGGGGTGACGAGCAGTACTTC.

In its sample, this clone was seen once. J is TRBJ1-3 and V is TRBV5-4; TRBD1 aligns across 9 bases. The ends lost 5 bases at V and 4 bases at J; junction bases unmatched: 4. This CDR3 region has 14 residues. The V gene's germline CDR1 is SGHNT and CDR2 YYREEE (reference sequence). CDR3 sequence: CASSPGTGGNTIYF. The CDR3 bases are TGTGCCAGCAGTCCCGGGACAGGGGGAAACACCATATATTTT.

This rearrangement joins TRBV12-5 to TRBJ2-7; 10 bases align to TRBD1. Germline loops: CDR1 LGHNT, CDR2 FRNRAP. J gave up 5 bases and V 6 bases, and 7 bases lay outside the gene matches. The CDR3 totals 14 residues. The CDR3 loop is CASGPGTGVHEQYF. CDR3 DNA sequence: TGTGCTAGTGGCCCCGGGACAGGGGTACACGAGCAGTACTTC.

This clone was seen only once. J is TRBJ1-4 and V is TRBV11-3; 8 bases align to TRBD1. This CDR3 has 20 residues. Germline lookup yields CDR1 SGHNT and CDR2 YENEEA. With V trimmed by 0 bases and J by 0 bases, 12 bases remained unmatched. The CDR3 DNA follows: TGTGCCAGCAGCTTAGAATCCCGACAGGGGAATCCTTCAACTAATGAAAAACTGTTTTTT. It yields the protein CASSLESRQGNPSTNEKLFF.

The V and J genes are TRBV7-8 and TRBJ1-3; no clear D gene. Germline V gene data show CDR1 as SGHVS and CDR2 as FQNEAQ. V was clipped by 3 bases and J by 1 base, with 19 bases between them. CDR3 length: 18 amino acids. This CDR3 reads CASSFYSLDGLSGNTIYF. CDR3 DNA sequence: TGTGCCAGCAGCTTTTATTCCTTGGACGGACTGTCTGGAAACACCATATATTTT.

The chain uses TRBV2 and TRBJ1-5; the D is unclear. CDR1 is SNHLY, CDR2 FYNNEI, per germline. The CDR3 spans 16 residues. The V end lost 2 bases, the J end lost 0 bases, and 11 bases lay between the germline ends. CDR3 amino acids: CASSEISSNSNQPQHF. DNA of the CDR3: TGTGCCAGCAGTGAAATCTCGAGTAATAGCAATCAGCCCCAGCATTTT.

The chain carries TRBV24-1 and TRBJ2-6; maybe TRBD1 (6 bases). Germline CDR1 is KGHDR and CDR2 is SFDVKD. V lost 7 bases to trimming and J lost 3 bases, with 9 bases between them. The CDR3 is 14 amino acids. The CDR3 sequence: CATSDRLGANVLTF. CDR3 DNA: TGTGCCACCAGCGACAGGCTTGGGGCCAACGTCCTGACTTTC.